The subject of this entry is one T cell receptor (beta chain). Per germline, CDR1 SEHNR and CDR2 FQNEAQ (reference sequence). V was trimmed by 5 bases and J by 5 bases, leaving 7 bases between them. The CDR3 is 11 amino acids. This record belongs to a study of T cells in Graves' hyperthyroidism and ophthalmopathy. The investigators amplified TCR beta CDR3 regions from RNA transcripts. RT-PCR in the first round (using the HTBI primer set) targeted the TCR CDR3. TCRdb recomputed calls from the multiplex PCR reads with MiXCR, one row per CDR3 protein. The top ten clones hold under 20% of a sample with about 570,000 distinct CDR3 sequences, about 43% of them seen once.

This clonotype was obtained from an adult woman with Graves' disease, either hyperthyroidism or ophthalmopathy (not recorded which). Sequences were obtained from peripheral blood or thyroid tissue (not recorded which). The J gene is TRBJ2-7, the V gene TRBV7-9; D ambiguous. CDR3 nucleotides: TGTGCCAGCAGCATCCGGGACGAGCAGTACTTC. It codes for CASSIRDEQYF.